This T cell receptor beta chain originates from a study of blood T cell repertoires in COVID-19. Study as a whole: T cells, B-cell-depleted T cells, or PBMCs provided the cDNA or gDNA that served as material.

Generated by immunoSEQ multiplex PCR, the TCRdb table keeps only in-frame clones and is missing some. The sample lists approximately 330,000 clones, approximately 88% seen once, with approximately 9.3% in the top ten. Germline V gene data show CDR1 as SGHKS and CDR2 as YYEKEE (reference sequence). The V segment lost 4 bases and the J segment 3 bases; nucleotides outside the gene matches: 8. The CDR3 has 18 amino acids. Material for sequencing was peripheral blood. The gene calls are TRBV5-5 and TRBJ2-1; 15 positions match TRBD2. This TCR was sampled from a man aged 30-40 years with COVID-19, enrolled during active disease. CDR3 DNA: TGTGCCAGCAGCCTGCCGGGACTAGCGGGGGGAATCTACAATGAGCAGTTCTTC. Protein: CASSLPGLAGGIYNEQFF.